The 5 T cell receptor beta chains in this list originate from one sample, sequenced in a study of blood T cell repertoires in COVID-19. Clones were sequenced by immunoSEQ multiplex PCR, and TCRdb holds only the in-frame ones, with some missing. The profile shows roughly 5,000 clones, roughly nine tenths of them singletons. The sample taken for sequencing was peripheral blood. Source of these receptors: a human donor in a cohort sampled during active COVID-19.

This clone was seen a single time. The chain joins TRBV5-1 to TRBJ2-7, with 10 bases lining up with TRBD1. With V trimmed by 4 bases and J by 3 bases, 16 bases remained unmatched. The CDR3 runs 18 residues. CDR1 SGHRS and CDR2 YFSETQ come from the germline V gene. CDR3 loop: CASSRKIVGTGAFYEQYF. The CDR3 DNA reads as TGCGCCAGCAGCCGTAAGATTGTCGGGACAGGGGCGTTCTACGAGCAGTACTTC.

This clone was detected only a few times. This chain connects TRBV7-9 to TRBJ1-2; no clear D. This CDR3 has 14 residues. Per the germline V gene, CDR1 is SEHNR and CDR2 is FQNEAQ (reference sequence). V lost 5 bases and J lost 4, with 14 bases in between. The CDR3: CASSDRTQSYGYTF. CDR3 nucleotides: TGTGCCAGCAGCGATAGGACTCAGAGCTATGGCTACACCTTC.

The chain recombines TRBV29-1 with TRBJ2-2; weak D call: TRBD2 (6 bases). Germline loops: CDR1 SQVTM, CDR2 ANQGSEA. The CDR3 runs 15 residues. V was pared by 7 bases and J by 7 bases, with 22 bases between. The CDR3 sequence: CSAVNGGTRFGELFF. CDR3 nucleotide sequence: TGCAGCGCCGTAAATGGGGGGACGAGGTTCGGGGAGCTGTTTTTT.

CDR3 protein: CASSLELAGQFF. For the CDR3, the DNA is TGCGCCAGCAGCTTGGAGCTAGCTGGGCAGTTCTTC. The chain uses TRBV5-1 and TRBJ2-1, with D tentatively TRBD2 (5 bases). Germline loops: CDR1 SGHRS, CDR2 YFSETQ. The germline V and J ends were trimmed by 0 bases and 12 bases, with 10 bases remaining between them. There are 12 residues in the CDR3.

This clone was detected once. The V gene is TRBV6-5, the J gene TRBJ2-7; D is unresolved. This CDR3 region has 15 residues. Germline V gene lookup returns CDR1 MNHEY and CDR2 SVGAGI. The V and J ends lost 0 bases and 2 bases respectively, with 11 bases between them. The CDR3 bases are TGTGCCAGCAGTTACTCGTTACATACTACCTACGAGCAGTACTTC. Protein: CASSYSLHTTYEQYF.